These 22 T cell receptor beta chains were sequenced from one sample in a study of blood T cell repertoires in COVID-19. Libraries were prepared by immunoSEQ multiplex PCR; TCRdb keeps only in-frame clonotypes and omits some of them. The sample includes tens of thousands of clones, around 84% seen only once; the top ten take 15% to 20%. The sample consisted of peripheral blood. These receptors all stem from an elderly woman with acute or convalescent COVID-19.

The CDR3 nucleotides are TGTGCCAGCAGCTTCACAGGGGCCCTGAACACCGGGGAGCTGTTTTTT. Protein sequence: CASSFTGALNTGELFF. The chain recombines TRBV7-6 with TRBJ2-2; TRBD1 matches at 7 bases. CDR1 is SGHVS and CDR2 is FNYEAQ in the germline V gene. The CDR3 extends over 16 amino acids. The J segment lost 1 base and the V segment lost 3 bases, leaving 5 bases of the junction unmatched.

This rearrangement joins TRBV14 to TRBJ2-7, with TRBD1 as a possible D gene (6 bases). The germline CDR1 and CDR2 sequences are SGHDN and FVKESK. Between the trimmed V and J ends, which lost 4 bases and 1 base, there was a span of 17 bases. This CDR3 is 16 amino acids long. Here the CDR3 reads CASSPVIGGGSYEQYF. The DNA for the CDR3 is TGTGCCAGCAGCCCTGTCATAGGGGGTGGGTCCTACGAGCAGTACTTC.

This clone was observed once. This sequence joins TRBV4-1 and TRBJ2-3; 7 bases agree with TRBD1. The CDR3 consists of 18 residues. The germline V gene encodes CDR1 MGHRA and CDR2 YSYEKL. The junction had 11 bases not matched to a gene; V was cut back by 2 bases and J by 0 bases. For the CDR3, the DNA is TGCGCCAGCAGCCAATCTCGGGACAGCGACGATAGCACAGATACGCAGTATTTT. This codes for CASSQSRDSDDSTDTQYF.

The chain recombines TRBV6-5 with TRBJ1-1, with 8 bases aligning to TRBD1. This CDR3 spans 16 amino acids. V trimming: 2 bases; J trimming: 5 bases; junction bases outside the gene matches: 10. Germline loops: CDR1 MNHEY, CDR2 SVGAGI. The CDR3 DNA is TGTGCCAGCAGTTACAATAAAGGACAGGGTAGGACTGAAGCTTTCTTT. This sequence encodes CASSYNKGQGRTEAFF.

The V call is TRBV5-4, the J call TRBJ2-3; TRBD2 agrees at 11 bases. V shed 4 bases and J 10 bases; nucleotides not matched to a gene: 11. CDR1 is SGHNT and CDR2 is YYREEE in the germline V gene (reference sequence). The CDR3 spans 15 residues. CDR3 sequence: CASSPVAGGSRPQYF. CDR3 DNA: TGTGCCAGCAGCCCTGTAGCGGGAGGGTCAAGGCCGCAGTATTTT.

The rearrangement uses TRBV9 and TRBJ1-5, with TRBD1 matching 7 bases. CDR1 and CDR2 (germline): SGDLS, YYNGEE. The V and J ends lost 4 bases and 1 base, in that order; junction bases with no gene match: 5. This CDR3 spans 15 amino acids. CDR3 DNA: TGTGCCAGCAGCAGAGACAGGGAAAGCAATCAGCCCCAGCATTTT. Its protein product is CASSRDRESNQPQHF.

The rearrangement uses TRBV2 and TRBJ2-1; 11 nucleotides align to TRBD2. The junction had 3 bases not matched to a gene; V was cut back by 6 bases and J by 5 bases. CDR3 length: 14 amino acids. The germline V gene has CDR1 SNHLY and CDR2 FYNNEI. The CDR3: CASRGLAENNEQFF. The CDR3 DNA reads as TGTGCCAGCAGGGGACTAGCGGAAAACAATGAGCAGTTCTTC.

The J gene is TRBJ1-1, the V gene TRBV18; TRBD1 aligns across 8 bases. V was clipped by 8 bases and J by 8 bases; unmatched bases: 7. The germline CDR1 and CDR2 sequences are KGHSH and LQKENI. The CDR3 is 12 residues long. This CDR3 is CASKKQGVEAFF. The CDR3 DNA follows: TGTGCCAGCAAGAAACAGGGGGTGGAAGCTTTCTTT.

This chain joins TRBV11-3 and TRBJ2-1, with TRBD2 matching 11 bases. Losses at the gene ends were 1 base for V and 5 bases for J; bases not matched to a gene: 4. The CDR3 runs to 16 residues. Germline V lookup: CDR1 SGHNT, CDR2 YENEEA. CDR3 loop: CASSLGAGLADNEQFF. Here the CDR3 DNA reads TGTGCCAGCAGCTTAGGGGCGGGACTAGCGGACAATGAGCAGTTCTTC.

The rearrangement uses TRBV12-3 or TRBV12-4 and TRBJ1-1; 9 nucleotides align to TRBD1. The length of the CDR3 is 13 residues. V gave up 5 bases and J gave up 10 bases; unmatched junction bases: 8. Written as DNA, the CDR3 is TGTGCCAGCAGTCGTAACGACAGGGGGAGAGCTTTCTTT. As protein: CASSRNDRGRAFF.

The chain uses TRBV4-3 and TRBJ1-1; 10 positions agree with TRBD1. Germline trimming cut 0 bases from V and 4 bases from J; bases unmatched to any gene: 8. CDR3 length: 17 amino acids. Germline assignment: CDR1 LGHNA and CDR2 YSLEER. The CDR3 reads CASSQELGGTGVTEAFF. The DNA for the CDR3 is TGCGCCAGCAGCCAAGAGTTAGGCGGGACAGGGGTCACTGAAGCTTTCTTT.

Only a few counts were recorded for this clone. The chain is built from TRBV19 and TRBJ2-6, with D possibly TRBD1 on 5 matching bases. With 5 bases removed from V and 0 bases from J, the gap between germline ends came to 23 bases. This CDR3 contains 20 residues. Germline CDR1 is LNHDA and CDR2 is SQIVND (reference sequence). This CDR3 reads CASSFTRARPGLSGANVLTF. The CDR3 nucleotides are TGTGCCAGTAGTTTCACCAGGGCCCGACCCGGCCTCTCTGGGGCCAACGTCCTGACTTTC.

This chain connects TRBV7-2 to TRBJ2-7, with 15 bases lining up with TRBD2. The CDR3 spans 16 residues. In germline, CDR1 is SGHTA, CDR2 FQGNSA. With V trimmed by 1 base and J by 4 bases, 2 bases remained unmatched. The CDR3 reads CASSLGGTSGRYEQYF. The CDR3, as DNA: TGTGCCAGCAGCTTAGGGGGGACTAGCGGGAGGTACGAGCAGTACTTC.

The chain combines TRBV30 with TRBJ1-4, with D perhaps matching TRBD1 (6 bases). Between the trimmed V and J ends, which lost 4 bases and 5 bases, there was a span of 17 bases. This CDR3 region has 15 residues. Per the germline V gene, CDR1 is GTSNPN and CDR2 is SVGIG (reference sequence). The CDR3 region has the DNA TGTGCCTGGAAAATCACCGGGACACCGAATGAAAAACTGTTTTTT. Residues: CAWKITGTPNEKLFF.

V and J are TRBV20-1 and TRBJ1-4, with TRBD1 as a possible D gene (5 bases). Per the germline V gene, CDR1 is DFQATT and CDR2 is SNEGSKA (reference sequence). The ends were cut back, 3 bases at V and 8 bases at J, with 13 bases in the middle. The CDR3 has 13 residues. In nucleotides, the CDR3 is TGCAGTGCTAGTGTGGGAAAGGGGGAAAAACTGTTTTTT. Its translation is CSASVGKGEKLFF.

The V gene is TRBV7-9, the J gene TRBJ1-2; D is unclear. The CDR3 sequence is 16 residues long. Germline CDR1 SEHNR, CDR2 FQNEAQ (reference sequence). Trimming left V 5 bases short and J 4 bases short, with 20 bases between. DNA for the CDR3: TGTGCCAGCAGCCCCGCCGGCCCGACTCGGGGCTATGGCTACACCTTC. Its translation: CASSPAGPTRGYGYTF. Full variable domain (remainder filled in from reference TRBV7-9 and TRBJ1-2): DTGVSQNPRHKITKRGQNVTFRCDPISEHNRLYWYRQTLGQGPEFLTYFQNEAQLEKSRLLSDRFSAERPKGSFSTLEIQRTEQGDSAMYLCASSPAGPTRGYGYTFGSGTRLTVV.

The CDR3 bases are TGTGCCAGCTCACCAATCGCGGGAAGCACAGATACGCAGTATTTT. Amino acids: CASSPIAGSTDTQYF. The chain combines TRBV18 with TRBJ2-3; possibly TRBD2 for D (6 bases). The V end lost 2 bases, the J end lost 0 bases, and 9 bases lay between the germline ends. This CDR3 is 15 amino acids long. Germline CDR1 and CDR2: KGHSH and LQKENI.

This clone was observed a few times. The chain carries TRBV10-1 and TRBJ1-4, with a possible D match to TRBD1 (5 bases). This CDR3 contains 14 residues. The V end was cut by 2 bases, the J end by 7 bases, with 11 bases between. In germline, CDR1 is WNHNN, CDR2 SYGVQD (reference sequence). CDR3 nucleotides: TGCGCCAGCAGTGAGAAGAGGGGAGGTGAAAAACTGTTTTTT. The encoded protein is CASSEKRGGEKLFF.

The genes are TRBV11-3 and TRBJ2-3; weak D call: TRBD2 (7 bases). This CDR3 is built from 12 residues. The germline V gene has CDR1 SGHNT and CDR2 YENEEA. V lost 9 bases, J lost 4 bases, and 11 bases lay in between. CDR3: CASRGAADTQYF. The CDR3 DNA is TGTGCCAGTCGGGGGGCAGCAGATACGCAGTATTTT.

Only a few counts were recorded for this clone. V usage is TRBV6-5 and J usage is TRBJ1-2, with D maybe TRBD1 (6 bases). The CDR3 sequence is 16 residues long. Germline V gene data show CDR1 as MNHEY and CDR2 as SVGAGI. The ends were cut back, 0 bases at V and 4 bases at J, with 15 bases in the middle. The DNA for the CDR3 is TGTGCCAGCAGTTACTCGGCAGCCGGGACATTCTATGGCTACACCTTC. Translating gives CASSYSAAGTFYGYTF.

The chain recombines TRBV5-1 with TRBJ1-1; a possible D gene is TRBD1 (6 bases). V dropped 4 bases and J dropped 1 base, with 11 bases sitting between them. The CDR3 runs 14 residues. Germline CDR1 reads SGHRS; CDR2 reads YFSETQ. For the CDR3, the DNA is TGCGCCAGCAGCGTCGTACAGGGGAACACTGAAGCTTTCTTT. It encodes CASSVVQGNTEAFF.

This clone was detected a few times. J is TRBJ1-2 and V is TRBV16; D may be TRBD1 (6 bases). V was shortened by 1 base and J by 8 bases, with 11 bases between the two germline ends. Germline loops: CDR1 KGHSY, CDR2 FQNENV. The CDR3 has 13 amino acids. The CDR3 coding sequence is TGTGCCAGCAGCCAATTGCAGGGGAAAGGCTACACCTTC. It yields the protein CASSQLQGKGYTF. The complete variable domain, with remaining parts taken from reference TRBV16 and TRBJ1-2, reads GEEVAQTPKHLVRGEGQKAKLYCAPIKGHSYVFWYQQVLKNEFKFLISFQNENVFDETGMPKERFSAKCLPNSPCSLEIQATKLEDSAVYFCASSQLQGKGYTFGSGTRLTVV.